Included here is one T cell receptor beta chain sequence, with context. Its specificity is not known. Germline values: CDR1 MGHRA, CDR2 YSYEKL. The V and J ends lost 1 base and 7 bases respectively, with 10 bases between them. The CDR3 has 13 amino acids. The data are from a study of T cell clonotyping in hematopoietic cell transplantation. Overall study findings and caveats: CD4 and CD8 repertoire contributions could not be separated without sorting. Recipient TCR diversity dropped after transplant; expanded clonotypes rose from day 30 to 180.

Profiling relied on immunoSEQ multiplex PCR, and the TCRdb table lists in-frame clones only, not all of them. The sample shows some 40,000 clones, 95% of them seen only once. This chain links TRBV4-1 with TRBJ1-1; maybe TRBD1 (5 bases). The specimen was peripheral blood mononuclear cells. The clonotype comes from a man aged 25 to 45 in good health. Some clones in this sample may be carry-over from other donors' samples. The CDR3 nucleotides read TGCGCCAGCAGCCAAGTTCAAACAGGTGAAGCTTTCTTT. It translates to CASSQVQTGEAFF.